The rows below give T cell receptor beta chains drawn from one sample of a study of graft-versus-host responses after intestinal transplantation. Their target antigens are unknown. The protocol was immunoSEQ multiplex PCR, while the TCRdb copy is restricted to in-frame clones and leaves out a portion. This sample yields tens of thousands of clones, of which roughly four fifths are seen a single time; over 0.75% belongs to the top ten. The sequenced sample was unstimulated CD8+ T cells sorted from spleen or lymph node cells, obtained before transplant. The receptors stem from a human donor who was the organ donor for an intestinal transplant. Both conserved end residues are part of each CDR3. Each record gives: V gene, D gene, J gene, clone size, CDR3 protein, CDR3 DNA. A D gene is named only where the DNA matches it firmly. Rows give clone size only sometimes, using once, few, many, or a class for an expanded clone.

V gene: TRBV27
D gene: NA
J gene: TRBJ2-4
clone size: NA
CDR3 protein: CASSSQGAKNIQYF
CDR3 DNA: TGTGCCAGCAGTTCACAGGGAGCCAAAAACATTCAGTACTTC

V gene: TRBV19
D gene: TRBD2
J gene: TRBJ2-7
clone size: NA
CDR3 protein: CASSTLREAPYEQYF
CDR3 DNA: TGTGCCAGTAGTACCTTGCGGGAGGCCCCCTACGAGCAGTACTTC

V gene: TRBV4-3
D gene: NA
J gene: TRBJ2-3
clone size: NA
CDR3 protein: CASSQEQDPDTQYF
CDR3 DNA: TGCGCCAGCAGCCAAGAACAGGACCCAGATACGCAGTATTTT

V gene: TRBV4-1
D gene: NA
J gene: TRBJ2-1
clone size: NA
CDR3 protein: CASSQAEGTDPMFF
CDR3 DNA: TGCGCCAGCAGCCAAGCAGAGGGGACGGATCCGATGTTCTTC

V gene: TRBV5-8
D gene: TRBD2
J gene: TRBJ2-1
clone size: NA
CDR3 protein: CASSPRTSAYNEQFF
CDR3 DNA: TGTGCCAGCAGCCCAAGGACTAGCGCCTACAATGAGCAGTTCTTC

V gene: TRBV5-5
D gene: NA
J gene: TRBJ1-1
clone size: NA
CDR3 protein: CASSLGSTEAFF
CDR3 DNA: TGTGCCAGCAGCTTGGGTAGCACTGAAGCTTTCTTT

V gene: TRBV5-4
D gene: NA
J gene: TRBJ2-3
clone size: NA
CDR3 protein: CASSLAGGLSTDTQYF
CDR3 DNA: TGTGCCAGCAGCTTGGCAGGGGGACTCAGCACAGATACGCAGTATTTT

V gene: TRBV5-1
D gene: NA
J gene: TRBJ1-2
clone size: NA
CDR3 protein: CASGDNYGYTF
CDR3 DNA: TGCGCCAGCGGGGACAACTATGGCTACACCTTC

V gene: TRBV6-5
D gene: NA
J gene: TRBJ2-6
clone size: NA
CDR3 protein: CASSPGEAGANVLTF
CDR3 DNA: TGTGCCAGCAGTCCAGGGGAAGCTGGGGCCAACGTCCTGACTTTC

V gene: TRBV19
D gene: TRBD2
J gene: TRBJ2-7
clone size: NA
CDR3 protein: CASSNFLAGGSYEQYF
CDR3 DNA: TGTGCCAGTAGTAATTTTCTAGCGGGGGGGAGCTACGAGCAGTACTTC

V gene: TRBV2
D gene: NA
J gene: TRBJ2-1
clone size: few
CDR3 protein: CASRAPSGYNEQFF
CDR3 DNA: TGTGCCAGCAGAGCGCCCTCGGGGTACAATGAGCAGTTCTTC

V gene: TRBV6-5
D gene: NA
J gene: TRBJ2-7
clone size: NA
CDR3 protein: CASSWVGEVVTYEQYF
CDR3 DNA: TGTGCCAGCAGTTGGGTCGGGGAGGTTGTGACCTACGAGCAGTACTTC

V gene: TRBV11-2
D gene: TRBD2
J gene: TRBJ2-7
clone size: NA
CDR3 protein: CASNYGEGYEQYF
CDR3 DNA: TGTGCCAGCAACTATGGGGAGGGCTACGAGCAGTACTTC

V gene: TRBV13
D gene: TRBD1
J gene: TRBJ1-1
clone size: NA
CDR3 protein: CAIGQGMNTEAFF
CDR3 DNA: TGTGCCATTGGACAGGGGATGAACACTGAAGCTTTCTTT

V gene: TRBV5-1
D gene: TRBD1
J gene: TRBJ2-2
clone size: NA
CDR3 protein: CASSTGQGGTGELFF
CDR3 DNA: TGCGCCAGCAGCACCGGACAGGGCGGCACCGGGGAGCTGTTTTTT

V gene: TRBV15
D gene: NA
J gene: TRBJ2-1
clone size: NA
CDR3 protein: CATSRDRGQAIDEQFF
CDR3 DNA: TGTGCCACCAGCAGAGATAGGGGTCAGGCGATAGATGAGCAGTTCTTC

V gene: TRBV19
D gene: TRBD1
J gene: TRBJ2-3
clone size: NA
CDR3 protein: CASTTGTGWTDTQYF
CDR3 DNA: TGTGCCAGTACCACCGGGACAGGGTGGACAGATACGCAGTATTTT

V gene: TRBV11-2
D gene: NA
J gene: TRBJ2-7
clone size: NA
CDR3 protein: CASSHDYPRYEQYF
CDR3 DNA: TGTGCCAGCAGCCATGACTACCCCCGGTACGAGCAGTACTTC

V gene: TRBV9
D gene: NA
J gene: TRBJ1-2
clone size: NA
CDR3 protein: CASSVEAGTDYGYTF
CDR3 DNA: TGTGCCAGCAGCGTAGAAGCAGGGACGGACTATGGCTACACCTTC

V gene: TRBV5-1
D gene: TRBD1
J gene: TRBJ2-7
clone size: NA
CDR3 protein: CASSPRQGSYEQYF
CDR3 DNA: TGCGCCAGCAGCCCAAGACAGGGGTCCTACGAGCAGTACTTC

V gene: TRBV10-3
D gene: NA
J gene: TRBJ2-1
clone size: NA
CDR3 protein: CAISDVRIQPSEQFF
CDR3 DNA: TGTGCCATCAGTGATGTGAGAATCCAGCCAAGTGAGCAGTTCTTC

V gene: TRBV6-5
D gene: NA
J gene: TRBJ1-1
clone size: NA
CDR3 protein: CASEVGTEAFF
CDR3 DNA: TGTGCCAGCGAAGTGGGCACTGAAGCTTTCTTT

V gene: TRBV16
D gene: NA
J gene: TRBJ2-7
clone size: NA
CDR3 protein: CASSQTSAISNYEQYF
CDR3 DNA: TGTGCCAGCAGCCAAACCTCCGCGATTTCAAACTACGAGCAGTACTTC

V gene: TRBV6-4
D gene: NA
J gene: TRBJ2-3
clone size: NA
CDR3 protein: CASSPRGSVDTQYF
CDR3 DNA: TGTGCCAGCAGTCCTCGGGGAAGCGTGGATACGCAGTATTTT

V gene: TRBV27
D gene: NA
J gene: TRBJ2-7
clone size: once
CDR3 protein: CASSYELGYEQYF
CDR3 DNA: TGTGCCAGCAGTTACGAGTTAGGATACGAGCAGTACTTC

V gene: TRBV5-5
D gene: NA
J gene: TRBJ1-3
clone size: once
CDR3 protein: CASSLGSSSGNTIYF
CDR3 DNA: TGTGCCAGCAGCTTGGGAAGTTCCTCTGGAAACACCATATATTTT

V gene: TRBV28
D gene: NA
J gene: TRBJ2-7
clone size: NA
CDR3 protein: CASSFLRGEQYF
CDR3 DNA: TGTGCCAGCAGTTTCCTCAGGGGCGAGCAGTACTTC

V gene: TRBV11-3
D gene: TRBD1
J gene: TRBJ2-1
clone size: NA
CDR3 protein: CASSFRDRGRDEQFF
CDR3 DNA: TGTGCCAGCAGCTTCCGGGACAGGGGTAGGGATGAGCAGTTCTTC

V gene: TRBV2
D gene: NA
J gene: TRBJ2-4
clone size: NA
CDR3 protein: CASIEARTSFQAVKNIQYF
CDR3 DNA: TGTGCCAGCATAGAGGCCAGAACAAGCTTCCAAGCGGTCAAAAACATTCAGTACTTC

V gene: TRBV7-9
D gene: TRBD1
J gene: TRBJ2-7
clone size: NA
CDR3 protein: CASSSTGGGYEQYF
CDR3 DNA: TGTGCCAGCAGCTCGACAGGGGGCGGCTACGAGCAGTACTTC

V gene: TRBV27
D gene: NA
J gene: TRBJ2-7
clone size: NA
CDR3 protein: CASSLTSSYEQYF
CDR3 DNA: TGTGCCAGCAGTTTAACTAGCTCCTACGAGCAGTACTTC

V gene: TRBV7-6
D gene: TRBD1
J gene: TRBJ1-1
clone size: NA
CDR3 protein: CASSLVGDRATEAFF
CDR3 DNA: TGTGCCAGCAGCTTAGTTGGGGACAGGGCTACTGAAGCTTTCTTT

V gene: TRBV15
D gene: NA
J gene: TRBJ1-4
clone size: once
CDR3 protein: CATDLEGLFF
CDR3 DNA: TGTGCCACAGACTTAGAAGGACTGTTTTTT

V gene: TRBV4-3
D gene: NA
J gene: TRBJ1-3
clone size: NA
CDR3 protein: CASSQTGGSGNTIYF
CDR3 DNA: TGCGCCAGCAGCCAGACGGGGGGTTCTGGAAACACCATATATTTT

V gene: TRBV7-9
D gene: TRBD1
J gene: TRBJ1-2
clone size: NA
CDR3 protein: CASSYVGQGGRVYGYTF
CDR3 DNA: TGTGCCAGCAGCTATGTGGGACAGGGGGGCCGTGTCTATGGCTACACCTTC

V gene: TRBV12-1
D gene: NA
J gene: TRBJ2-7
clone size: NA
CDR3 protein: CASSFHPSRDHLPYEQYF
CDR3 DNA: TGTGCCAGCAGCTTCCACCCCTCTCGGGACCACTTACCCTACGAGCAGTACTTC

V gene: TRBV4-3
D gene: NA
J gene: TRBJ2-1
clone size: NA
CDR3 protein: CASSPQGLSVEQFF
CDR3 DNA: TGCGCCAGCAGCCCCCAAGGCTTAAGTGTAGAGCAGTTCTTC

V gene: TRBV5-1
D gene: TRBD2
J gene: TRBJ2-2
clone size: NA
CDR3 protein: CASSFPSGRPGELFF
CDR3 DNA: TGCGCCAGCAGCTTCCCTAGCGGGAGACCCGGGGAGCTGTTTTTT

V gene: TRBV11-3
D gene: NA
J gene: TRBJ2-5
clone size: once
CDR3 protein: CASSLVPGPLGETQYF
CDR3 DNA: TGTGCCAGCAGCTTAGTGCCGGGCCCGCTGGGGGAGACCCAGTACTTC

V gene: TRBV7-2
D gene: TRBD2
J gene: TRBJ2-7
clone size: NA
CDR3 protein: CASSLRGLAGDAYEQYF
CDR3 DNA: TGTGCCAGCAGCTTAAGGGGACTAGCGGGAGACGCCTACGAGCAGTACTTC

V gene: TRBV6-9
D gene: NA
J gene: TRBJ1-2
clone size: NA
CDR3 protein: CASSTFKTYGKTYGYTF
CDR3 DNA: TGTGCCAGCAGTACGTTCAAGACTTACGGAAAGACCTATGGCTACACCTTC

V gene: TRBV6-4
D gene: TRBD2
J gene: TRBJ2-1
clone size: once
CDR3 protein: CASSDSFSGGRNEQFF
CDR3 DNA: TGTGCCAGCAGTGACTCTTTTAGCGGGGGAAGGAATGAGCAGTTCTTC

V gene: TRBV7-8
D gene: TRBD2
J gene: TRBJ2-1
clone size: NA
CDR3 protein: CASSTSAGGAYNEQFF
CDR3 DNA: TGTGCCAGCAGCACCTCAGCGGGAGGTGCCTACAATGAGCAGTTCTTC

V gene: TRBV6-5
D gene: NA
J gene: TRBJ1-2
clone size: NA
CDR3 protein: CASSYSTNWYGYTF
CDR3 DNA: TGTGCCAGCAGTTACTCCACCAACTGGTACGGCTACACCTTC

V gene: TRBV10-3
D gene: TRBD1
J gene: TRBJ1-2
clone size: NA
CDR3 protein: CAIPRQGTNYGYTF
CDR3 DNA: TGTGCCATACCCCGACAGGGGACTAACTATGGCTACACCTTC

V gene: TRBV11-3
D gene: TRBD1
J gene: TRBJ1-2
clone size: NA
CDR3 protein: CASTGQGGYGYTF
CDR3 DNA: TGTGCCAGCACCGGACAGGGGGGTTATGGCTACACCTTC

V gene: TRBV18
D gene: TRBD1
J gene: TRBJ1-1
clone size: NA
CDR3 protein: CASSLQTGVNTEAFF
CDR3 DNA: TGTGCCAGCTCACTACAGACAGGGGTAAACACTGAAGCTTTCTTT

V gene: TRBV29-1
D gene: NA
J gene: TRBJ1-2
clone size: NA
CDR3 protein: CSVEGRGEKYGYTF
CDR3 DNA: TGCAGCGTTGAAGGGAGGGGCGAAAAGTATGGCTACACCTTC

V gene: TRBV7-2
D gene: NA
J gene: TRBJ2-7
clone size: NA
CDR3 protein: CASSLFLAESYEQYF
CDR3 DNA: TGTGCCAGCAGCTTATTTTTAGCGGAATCCTACGAGCAGTACTTC

V gene: TRBV5-8
D gene: TRBD2
J gene: TRBJ2-5
clone size: NA
CDR3 protein: CASGPLAGETQYF
CDR3 DNA: TGTGCCAGCGGGCCACTAGCGGGGGAGACCCAGTACTTC

V gene: TRBV9
D gene: NA
J gene: TRBJ2-1
clone size: NA
CDR3 protein: CASSVSSDRPYNEQFF
CDR3 DNA: TGTGCCAGCAGCGTAAGTTCGGACAGACCTTACAATGAGCAGTTCTTC

V gene: TRBV4-1
D gene: TRBD2
J gene: TRBJ2-3
clone size: NA
CDR3 protein: CASSQVGEREGDTQYF
CDR3 DNA: TGCGCCAGCAGCCAAGTCGGCGAGCGGGAGGGGGATACGCAGTATTTT

V gene: TRBV18
D gene: NA
J gene: TRBJ1-2
clone size: NA
CDR3 protein: CASSPPDTPYGYTF
CDR3 DNA: TGTGCCAGCTCACCACCGGACACCCCCTATGGCTACACCTTC

V gene: TRBV6-5
D gene: NA
J gene: TRBJ2-2
clone size: few
CDR3 protein: CASRRGAHTGELFF
CDR3 DNA: TGTGCCAGCAGACGGGGGGCCCACACCGGGGAGCTGTTTTTT

V gene: TRBV19
D gene: TRBD1
J gene: TRBJ2-7
clone size: NA
CDR3 protein: CATGTGSGYEQYF
CDR3 DNA: TGTGCCACCGGGACAGGGTCCGGCTACGAGCAGTACTTC

V gene: TRBV12-2
D gene: NA
J gene: TRBJ2-1
clone size: NA
CDR3 protein: CASRPQSRKGEQFF
CDR3 DNA: TGTGCAAGTCGCCCCCAGTCTAGAAAGGGTGAGCAGTTCTTC

V gene: TRBV11-2
D gene: TRBD1
J gene: TRBJ2-1
clone size: NA
CDR3 protein: CASSLRPADRVDNEQFF
CDR3 DNA: TGTGCCAGCAGCCTGAGACCCGCGGACAGGGTTGACAATGAGCAGTTCTTC

V gene: TRBV2
D gene: TRBD1
J gene: TRBJ2-7
clone size: NA
CDR3 protein: CASTLDRRGYEQYF
CDR3 DNA: TGTGCCAGCACCCTGGACAGGAGAGGGTACGAGCAGTACTTC

V gene: TRBV10-2
D gene: NA
J gene: TRBJ2-5
clone size: NA
CDR3 protein: CASSDTSPETQYF
CDR3 DNA: TGCGCCAGCAGCGACACTAGCCCCGAGACCCAGTACTTC

V gene: TRBV6-5
D gene: TRBD1
J gene: TRBJ2-1
clone size: few
CDR3 protein: CASTTGGNEQFF
CDR3 DNA: TGTGCCAGCACGACAGGGGGGAATGAGCAGTTCTTC